These 30 T cell receptor beta chains originate from one sample sequenced in a study of regulatory T cells in long-lasting Graves disease. Arm-PCR of CDR3 regions and iRepertoire HTBI primers were used to build TCR beta libraries. MiXCR was run by TCRdb on the multiplex PCR reads, yielding one entry per CDR3 protein. This sample carries hundreds of thousands of distinct CDR3 sequences, over 15% of them seen once, and the ten largest clones take 25% to 30%. Time point meaning: newly diagnosed GD, antithyroid drugs for less than 3 months. Extracted PBMC RNA gave rise to the TCR library. These same records also appear under a second study, on T cells in Graves' hyperthyroidism and ophthalmopathy.

The specimen comprised peripheral blood mononuclear cells (PBMCs), sampled at new diagnosis, from a patient treated with antithyroid drugs. Receptors were obtained from a middle-aged man with Graves disease.

Only a few counts were recorded for this clonotype. Since a much larger clone is just one base distant, this may be a read error. CDR3 DNA: TGCGCCAGCAGCTCCAGGGGGTACGGGGAGCTGTTTTTT. Its translation is CASSSRGYGELFF. The chain combines TRBV5-1 with TRBJ2-2; TRBD1 matches at 7 bases. Germline values: CDR1 SGHRS, CDR2 YFSETQ. Losses at the gene ends were 3 bases for V and 7 bases for J; bases not matched to a gene: 3. This CDR3 has 13 amino acids.

This clonotype was picked up a small number of times. This chain joins TRBV9 and TRBJ1-1; 7 bases are shared with TRBD1. The V gene end was trimmed by 1 base and the J gene end by 0 bases; junction bases not matched to a gene: 3. The CDR3 consists of 15 residues. The germline V gene has CDR1 SGDLS and CDR2 YYNGEE. CDR3 sequence reads: CASSVSGQLNTEAFF. The DNA for the CDR3 is TGTGCCAGCAGCGTATCGGGACAGCTGAACACTGAAGCTTTCTTT.

This clonotype was detected ten times or more. V usage is TRBV28 and J usage is TRBJ2-1; possibly TRBD1 for D (6 bases). Trimming pared 9 bases from V and 4 bases from J, leaving 10 bases between. CDR1 and CDR2 (germline): MDHEN, SYDVKM. The CDR3 has 12 residues. In DNA form, the CDR3 reads TGTGCCAGTGGGGGCCTGTACAATGAGCAGTTCTTC. Its translation is CASGGLYNEQFF.

As DNA, the CDR3 is TGCAGCGCGAGTCCCAACTCTGGAAACACCATATATTTT. Its translation is CSASPNSGNTIYF. This sequence joins TRBV29-1 and TRBJ1-3; D gene unclear. Germline values: CDR1 SQVTM, CDR2 ANQGSEA. With 7 bases removed from V and 0 bases from J, the gap between germline ends came to 10 bases. CDR3 length: 13 residues.

At least ten counts were recorded for this clonotype. A read error may account for a junction end that differs from germline. This chain connects TRBV5-1 to TRBJ2-7; tentatively, D is TRBD1 or TRBD2 (5 bases each). The germline CDR1 and CDR2 sequences are SGHRS and YFSETQ. CDR3 length: 15 residues. CDR3 protein: CASSRGRPSDYEQYF. Written as DNA, the CDR3 is TGTGCCAGCAGCCGGGGACGACCTTCAGACTACGAGCAGTACTTC. Full variable domain (outside the CDR3, taken from reference TRBV5-1 and TRBJ2-7): KAGVTQTPRYLIKTRGQQVTLSCSPISGHRSVSWYQQTPGQGLQFLFEYFSETQRNKGNFPGRFSGRQFSNSRSEMNVSTLELGDSALYLCASSRGRPSDYEQYFGPGTRLTVT.

Only a few counts were recorded for this clonotype. Since a much larger clone is just one base distant, this may be a read error. The chain couples TRBV12-3 or TRBV12-4 to TRBJ2-5; D uncertain. The V end lost 7 bases, the J end lost 0 bases, and 18 bases lay between the germline ends. The CDR3 extends over 16 amino acids. In nucleotides, the CDR3 is TGTGCCAGCATCCCAGGTTTCGGCAGAAACCAAGAGACCCAGTACTTC. Residues: CASIPGFGRNQETQYF.

This clonotype was counted ten times or more. The CDR3 DNA is TGCAGCGTTGCGGGGGGTGTATACAATGAGCAGTTCTTC. Amino acid sequence: CSVAGGVYNEQFF. The chain joins TRBV29-1 to TRBJ2-1; 7 bases agree with TRBD2. Losses at the gene ends were 4 bases for V and 4 bases for J; bases not matched to a gene: 4. This CDR3 has 13 residues. Germline V gene data show CDR1 as SQVTM and CDR2 as ANQGSEA.

The gene calls are TRBV20-1 and TRBJ2-4; 14 bases are shared with TRBD2. CDR1 and CDR2 (germline): DFQATT, SNEGSKA (reference sequence). With V trimmed by 6 bases and J by 3 bases, 10 bases remained unmatched. The CDR3 extends over 17 amino acids. In DNA form, the CDR3 reads TGCAGTGCCCTGACTAGCGGGGGGGCATTAAGCAAAAACATTCAGTACTTC. Translating gives CSALTSGGALSKNIQYF.

The chain carries TRBV20-1 and TRBJ2-7; possibly TRBD1 for D (6 bases). The CDR3 contains 14 residues. Trimming stripped 4 bases from V and 4 bases from J, with 17 bases between. Germline V gene data show CDR1 as DFQATT and CDR2 as SNEGSKA (reference sequence). The CDR3 here is CSATLSGVRYEQYF. CDR3 sequence (DNA): TGCAGTGCTACCCTGTCAGGGGTACGTTACGAGCAGTACTTC.

In its sample, this clonotype was seen many times. This chain uses TRBV5-4 with TRBJ2-1, with TRBD1 as a possible D gene (5 bases). V was pared by 0 bases and J by 6 bases, with 10 bases between. CDR1 and CDR2 from the germline V gene are SGHNT and YYREEE (reference sequence). The CDR3 runs to 14 residues. The CDR3 nucleotides read TGTGCCAGCAGCTTGGCAGGCAGGGCCAATGAGCAGTTCTTC. This translates into CASSLAGRANEQFF.

This clonotype has a count of ten or more. V is TRBV5-1 and J is TRBJ1-1; D remains unclear. From germline, CDR1 is SGHRS and CDR2 YFSETQ. This CDR3 region has 15 residues. The V gene lost 0 bases and the J gene lost 1 base, with 10 bases spanning the gap. The CDR3 DNA reads TGCGCCAGCAGCTTGGATACAGCGGGGAACACTGAAGCTTTCTTT. This encodes CASSLDTAGNTEAFF. Complete variable domain (other parts from reference TRBV5-1 and TRBJ1-1): KAGVTQTPRYLIKTRGQQVTLSCSPISGHRSVSWYQQTPGQGLQFLFEYFSETQRNKGNFPGRFSGRQFSNSRSEMNVSTLELGDSALYLCASSLDTAGNTEAFFGQGTRLTVV.

The chain links TRBV19 to TRBJ1-5; maybe TRBD1 (6 bases). V lost 7 bases to trimming and J lost 2 bases, with 9 bases between them. The CDR3 contains 13 residues. Germline V lookup: CDR1 LNHDA, CDR2 SQIVND (reference sequence). CDR3 residues: CASNRVGNQPQHF. CDR3 sequence (DNA): TGTGCCAGTAACAGGGTAGGCAATCAGCCCCAGCATTTT.

Many counts were recorded for this clonotype. This chain connects TRBV24-1 to TRBJ1-4; no definite D call. The CDR3 runs to 11 residues. Trimming left V 10 bases short and J 8 bases short, with 10 bases between. The germline V gene has CDR1 KGHDR and CDR2 SFDVKD. The CDR3 sequence: CATASGEKLFF. In DNA form, the CDR3 reads TGTGCCACTGCGAGCGGGGAAAAACTGTTTTTT.

This clonotype was detected a few times. This chain uses TRBV4-1 with TRBJ1-1, with D possibly TRBD1 on 6 matching bases. CDR1 and CDR2 from the germline V gene are MGHRA and YSYEKL. The CDR3 is 15 residues long. Trimming removed 1 base at V and 6 bases at J, with 15 bases between. The CDR3 DNA reads TGCGCCAGCAGCCAAGGATCGGCAGGGGCGCCTGAAGCTTTCTTT. It is translated as CASSQGSAGAPEAFF.

The chain links TRBV5-1 to TRBJ2-2; 8 bases match TRBD2. V lost 1 base and J lost 2; bases outside the gene matches: 7. The germline gives CDR1 SGHRS, CDR2 YFSETQ. The CDR3 has 17 residues. The CDR3, as DNA: TGCGCCAGCAGCTTGTACGGGGGGGCGATAAACACCGGGGAGCTGTTTTTT. Protein sequence: CASSLYGGAINTGELFF.

Many counts were recorded for this clonotype. V is TRBV14 and J is TRBJ2-1, with no clear D. The CDR3 loop spans 16 amino acids. Germline V gene lookup returns CDR1 SGHDN and CDR2 FVKESK. Trimming left V 4 bases short and J 9 bases short, with 22 bases between. This CDR3 is CASSPLRRTYVGEQFF. In nucleotides, the CDR3 is TGTGCCAGCAGCCCACTACGCCGAACATATGTAGGTGAGCAGTTCTTC.

This clonotype was detected ten times or more. The chain couples TRBV7-2 to TRBJ2-7, with D perhaps TRBD1 (6 bases). Germline V gives CDR1 SGHTA, CDR2 FQGNSA. The CDR3 contains 13 residues. Trimming took off 5 bases at V and 2 bases at J, with 10 bases between the two ends. The CDR3 protein is CASSTGHAYEQYF. CDR3 bases: TGTGCCAGCAGCACGGGACACGCCTACGAGCAGTACTTC.

This chain links TRBV2 with TRBJ2-3; D gene ambiguous. Trimming removed 6 bases at V and 2 bases at J, with 12 bases between. The CDR3 sequence is 14 residues long. Germline V gives CDR1 SNHLY, CDR2 FYNNEI. The CDR3 loop is CASRVQLSTDTQYF. The CDR3 DNA follows: TGTGCCAGCAGGGTACAGCTTTCCACAGATACGCAGTATTTT.

This clonotype was seen ten or more times. V usage is TRBV7-9 and J usage is TRBJ2-7; no firm D call. CDR3 length: 11 residues. Germline V CDR1 and CDR2: SEHNR, FQNEAQ (reference sequence). The V end was cut by 2 bases, the J end by 6 bases, with 5 bases between. The CDR3 DNA is TGTGCCAGCAGCTTATTCGTCGAGCAGTACTTC. Its translation: CASSLFVEQYF.

This clonotype was observed many times. This sequence joins TRBV7-9 and TRBJ1-4; TRBD1 matches at 7 bases. This CDR3 is built from 14 residues. The J segment lost 7 bases and the V segment lost 3 bases, leaving 5 bases of the junction unmatched. Germline V lookup: CDR1 SEHNR, CDR2 FQNEAQ (reference sequence). The CDR3 DNA follows: TGTGCCAGCAGCTTTGCAGGGGGAGGTGAAAAACTGTTTTTT. Its translation is CASSFAGGGEKLFF.

This clonotype was found many times. The chain carries TRBV6-5 and TRBJ1-4; TRBD1 might be the D (6 bases). In germline, CDR1 is MNHEY, CDR2 SVGAGI. Trimming took off 2 bases at V and 4 bases at J, with 8 bases between the two ends. This CDR3 spans 14 amino acids. This CDR3 reads CASSYRGSNEKLFF. CDR3 coding DNA: TGTGCCAGCAGTTACAGGGGGAGTAATGAAAAACTGTTTTTT.

This clonotype was recorded at least ten times. The chain is built from TRBV5-1 and TRBJ2-3, with D maybe TRBD1 (6 bases). Germline lookup yields CDR1 SGHRS and CDR2 YFSETQ. The CDR3 is 15 residues long. Trimming left V 7 bases short and J 0 bases short, with 15 bases between. The CDR3 protein is CASYRDTTSTDTQYF. The CDR3 bases are TGCGCCAGCTATCGGGACACAACTAGCACAGATACGCAGTATTTT.

This clonotype turned up a few times. The chain uses TRBV20-1 and TRBJ2-1, with 8 bases identical to TRBD2. CDR1 and CDR2 (germline): DFQATT, SNEGSKA (reference sequence). This CDR3 contains 13 residues. The J segment lost 12 bases and the V segment lost 5 bases, leaving 12 bases of the junction unmatched. The CDR3: CSAASAGGPWQFF. CDR3 nucleotide sequence: TGCAGTGCTGCCTCCGCGGGGGGCCCTTGGCAGTTCTTC.

The sample holds many counts of this clonotype. The chain employs TRBV20-1 and TRBJ2-1, with 7 bases aligning to TRBD2. This CDR3 is built from 14 residues. J gave up 3 bases and V 0 bases, and 2 bases lay outside the gene matches. The germline V gene has CDR1 DFQATT and CDR2 SNEGSKA (reference sequence). DNA for the CDR3: TGCAGTGCTAGAGACCCTAGCGGCTACAATGAGCAGTTCTTC. Amino acids: CSARDPSGYNEQFF.

This rearrangement joins TRBV12-3 or TRBV12-4 to TRBJ1-2; the match to TRBD1 covers 8 bases. The CDR3 contains 16 residues. V was clipped by 5 bases and J by 4 bases; unmatched bases: 12. The CDR3, as DNA: TGTGCCAGCAGTCTGTCCGGGACAGGAAAGCGCTATGGCTACACCTTC. This codes for CASSLSGTGKRYGYTF.

This clonotype showed up many times. This chain links TRBV30 with TRBJ2-5; D may correspond to TRBD1 or TRBD2 (5 bases each). With 1 base removed from V and 0 bases from J, the gap between germline ends came to 9 bases. The CDR3 extends over 14 amino acids. Germline values: CDR1 GTSNPN, CDR2 SVGIG (reference sequence). The CDR3 region has the DNA TGTGCCTGGAGTGGGTGGGGGTACCAAGAGACCCAGTACTTC. It codes for CAWSGWGYQETQYF.

This clonotype appeared many times. In nucleotides, the CDR3 is TGTGCCAGCCGAGCCCCACGCAGGGTGGATGAGCAGTTCTTC. Translating it yields CASRAPRRVDEQFF. V usage is TRBV28 and J usage is TRBJ2-1, with D possibly matching TRBD1 (5 bases). Germline V CDR1 and CDR2: MDHEN, SYDVKM. Trimming stripped 8 bases from V and 8 bases from J, with 19 bases between. The CDR3 extends over 14 amino acids.

This clonotype was detected only a few times. CDR3 in DNA: TGTGCCAGCAGTGACCGGGGACAGGGGGAACAGTTCTTC. Translation gives CASSDRGQGEQFF. The J gene is TRBJ2-1, the V gene TRBV25-1, with 11 bases lining up with TRBD1. Germline V gene sequence: CDR1 MGHDK, CDR2 SYGVNS. There are 13 residues in the CDR3. V trimming: 3 bases; J trimming: 13 bases; junction bases outside the gene matches: 5.

Written as DNA, the CDR3 is TGCGCCAGCAGCTATTCCCGACTAGCGGGGACAGATACGCAGTATTTT. Protein: CASSYSRLAGTDTQYF. The chain is built from TRBV5-1 and TRBJ2-3; TRBD2 agrees at 11 bases. CDR1 is SGHRS and CDR2 is YFSETQ in the germline V gene. The ends lost 3 bases at V and 3 bases at J; junction bases unmatched: 6. This CDR3 comprises 16 residues.

The gene calls are TRBV28 and TRBJ1-2; D unclear. Germline-derived CDR1 and CDR2 are MDHEN and SYDVKM. CDR3 length equals 13 residues. The V end lost 7 bases, the J end lost 4 bases, and 13 bases lay between the germline ends. The CDR3 DNA follows: TGTGCCAGCAAACCAGGATCAAGCTATGGCTACACCTTC. This encodes CASKPGSSYGYTF.